This TCR beta chain was recorded in a study of post-analysis software for immune sequencing data. Germline V gene lookup returns CDR1 PRHDT and CDR2 FYEKMQ (reference sequence). V dropped 2 bases and J dropped 2 bases, with 7 bases sitting between them. This CDR3 comprises 14 residues. Study-wide findings and caveats: About five TRBV segments, including TRBV5-6, TRBV5-1 and TRBV20-1, were more frequent in patients than controls.

The TCR beta cDNA libraries contained unique molecular identifiers. TCRdb reprocessed the PCR reads with MiXCR, giving one entry per CDR3 protein. The sample consists of hundreds of thousands of distinct CDR3 sequences, 59% of them appearing once. With regard to this clonotype: Its target is unknown.

The gene calls are TRBV13 and TRBJ2-1; the D is unclear. The TCR was taken from a girl aged 2 to 9 with multiple sclerosis. The sequencing sample was made of blood. The CDR3 loop is CASSLWLAYNEQFF. DNA of the CDR3: TGTGCCAGCAGCTTATGGCTAGCCTACAATGAGCAGTTCTTC.